This passage covers 5 T cell receptor beta chains from one sample sequenced in a study of blood T cell repertoires in COVID-19. Data came from immunoSEQ multiplex PCR; TCRdb stores just in-frame clones and leaves some out. The sample has a few hundred thousand clones, about 86% seen once. Sequenced material: peripheral blood. These receptors all stem from a man in his sixties with acute or convalescent COVID-19.

This chain uses TRBV19 with TRBJ2-1, with 15 positions matching TRBD2. The V and J ends lost 7 bases and 9 bases, in that order; junction bases with no gene match: 13. The CDR3 covers 17 residues. Germline CDR1 LNHDA, CDR2 SQIVND (reference sequence). The CDR3 nucleotides are TGTGCCAGTACCCCTGCCGGGACTAGCGGGAGGTTGGGTGAGCAGTTCTTC. This sequence encodes CASTPAGTSGRLGEQFF.

J is TRBJ1-4 and V is TRBV2; D uncertain. V lost 3 bases, J lost 8 bases, and 7 bases lay in between. Germline lookup yields CDR1 SNHLY and CDR2 FYNNEI. This CDR3 spans 12 amino acids. The DNA of the CDR3 is TGTGCCAGCAGTGAGGGAGGAGAAAAACTGTTTTTT. Translation gives CASSEGGEKLFF. The full variable domain, rest sourced from reference TRBV2 and TRBJ1-4, is EPEVTQTPSHQVTQMGQEVILRCVPISNHLYFYWYRQILGQKVEFLVSFYNNEISEKSEIFDDQFSVERPDGSNFTLKIRSTKLEDSAMYFCASSEGGEKLFFGSGTQLSVL.

The chain recombines TRBV5-6 with TRBJ1-5; D possibly corresponds to TRBD1 (6 bases). Deletions cut 2 bases from V and 4 bases from J, with 19 bases between. The germline V gene has CDR1 SGHDT and CDR2 YYEEEE. The CDR3 is 17 residues long. CDR3 in amino acids: CASSFYSLAGENQPQHF. DNA for the CDR3: TGTGCCAGCAGCTTTTATTCCTTGGCAGGGGAGAATCAGCCCCAGCATTTT.

This chain uses TRBV18 with TRBJ2-1, with TRBD2 matching over 12 bases. This CDR3 comprises 16 residues. The V gene's germline CDR1 is KGHSH and CDR2 LQKENI. The V gene end was trimmed by 3 bases and the J gene end by 9 bases; junction bases not matched to a gene: 9. CDR3 in DNA: TGTGCCAGCTCACCTATAGGACTAGCGGGAAGCCCTGAGCAGTTCTTC. Protein product: CASSPIGLAGSPEQFF. The full variable domain, its missing parts supplied by reference TRBV18 and TRBJ2-1, is NAGVMQNPRHLVRRRGQEARLRCSPMKGHSHVYWYRQLPEEGLKFMVYLQKENIIDESGMPKERFSAEFPKEGPSILRIQQVVRGDSAAYFCASSPIGLAGSPEQFFGPGTRLTVL.

The DNA of the CDR3 is TGCGCCAGCAGCCTGGACAGTACCTACGAGCAGTACTTC. Protein product: CASSLDSTYEQYF. The chain recombines TRBV5-1 with TRBJ2-7, with D maybe TRBD1 (6 bases). Germline V gene data show CDR1 as SGHRS and CDR2 as YFSETQ. The CDR3 length is 13 residues. Trimming pared 4 bases from V and 2 bases from J, leaving 10 bases between.